The clone carrying this TCR beta chain was observed a handful of times. The germline gives CDR1 SGHNT, CDR2 YYREEE (reference sequence). The V gene lost 3 bases and the J gene lost 2 bases, with 11 bases spanning the gap. CDR3 size: 14 residues. This record comes from a study of immune evolution from preneoplasia to lung adenocarcinoma. Profiling relied on immunoSEQ multiplex PCR, and the TCRdb table lists in-frame clones only, not all of them. The repertoire holds 8,000 to 10,000 clones, 79% seen once, with 10% to 15% in the top ten. This TCR derives from a person aged 80 or over with lung adenocarcinoma. The source material was FFPE lung adenocarcinoma in situ tissue. The chain employs TRBV5-4 and TRBJ1-2; perhaps TRBD1 as D (6 bases). DNA for the CDR3: TGTGCCAGCAGCTCGGGACAATCAAACTATGGCTACACCTTC. The encoded protein is CASSSGQSNYGYTF.